This T cell receptor (beta chain) was profiled in a study of cytomegalovirus exposure and HLA in healthy donors. Study-level information: Samples from HLA-typed donors yielded around 79 million unique TCRs in an early data release.

Germline values: CDR1 MGHRA, CDR2 YSYEKL. Trimming at V came to 2 bases and at J to 9 bases, leaving 12 bases not matched to a gene. The CDR3 spans 16 residues. Note on this clone: What it binds is not known.

Both 60 Vbeta primers and 13 Jbeta primers went into the PCR. Using immunoSEQ multiplex PCR, the repertoire was profiled, and TCRdb retains in-frame clones only, with some absent. The sample lists about 190,000 clones, around 81% seen once, with around 2% in the top ten. Study results and caveats: Within the data, a cluster of highly shared sequence variants was likely a sequencing artifact.

Material for sequencing was PBMCs. The rearrangement uses TRBV4-1 and TRBJ2-4, with 8 positions matching TRBD1. The source of this sequence is a woman aged 18-35 years in good health and CMV-seropositive. The CDR3 reads CASSQPGGSRPVIQYF. The CDR3 coding sequence is TGCGCCAGCAGCCAACCAGGGGGCAGCCGACCAGTCATTCAGTACTTC.